The sequence of this T cell receptor (beta chain) was determined in a study of T cells expressing NK-cell markers (dated by TCRdb to the early 2020s). Notes on the research overall: In sorted CD3+CD56+NKG2C+, CD3+CD56+NKG2C- and CD3+CD56-NKG2C+ T-cell subsets from 7 or 8 donors, TCR beta-chain repertoires were profiled. Of the eight sequenced donors, seven were found to be HCMV-seropositive and one was found to be HCMV-seronegative. Sequencing of the libraries produced 2 x 150 bp reads on Illumina HiSeq 2000/2500, MiSeq or NextSeq. The study sequenced eight donors, all healthy volunteers chosen at random: three men and five women.

A commercial ELISA kit detecting HCMV-specific IgG in serum was used to determine HCMV serostatus. Peripheral blood mononuclear cells were isolated from blood by Ficoll density gradient centrifugation. What the work shows at the level of the full study, not this receptor alone: For six donors, the dominant CD3+CD56+NKG2C+ clonotypes were among the top 10 CD8+ clonotypes and accounted for 1.0-7.0% of CD8+ T cells. Those dominant clonotypes were again the most abundant among CD3+CD56-NKG2C+ cells in several donors, at roughly 28.3-60.1%. Whether the expanded NKG2C-expressing T cell clones were specific for HCMV antigens remained unclear.

In the case of this clonotype: The target of this receptor is not known.

The sequencing machine was an Illumina HiSeq 2000. TCR beta cDNA libraries were made by 5'RACE template switching that added a universal primer site and unique molecular identifiers. Priming for cDNA synthesis came from the TCR beta constant segment, and two successive PCR amplification steps followed. The published analysis was carried out like this. MIGEC was used to demultiplex reads and group reads by UMI, and MiTCR was used to assemble and quantify clonotypes. To exclude erroneous sequences, only TCR cDNA sequences supported by at least two reads were retained. The tcR package was used for downstream repertoire analysis, with clonotypes matched between fractions based on CDR3 nucleotide sequence plus V segment. VDJmatch was used to annotate antigen specificity against VDJdb, with one amino acid substitution in CDR3 permitted. The reads underwent TCRdb reprocessing, giving one record for each CDR3 protein sequence and no DNA. These V and J calls rely on TCRdb rather than the paper's analysis. Per the sample table, the count is 300,000 to 450,000 distinct CDR3 sequences. The ten largest clones capture around 5% of the sample.

The sequencing input was blood T cells: a sorted CD56 or NKG2C T cell subset, CD4+ or CD8+ T cells, or bulk PBMC T cells (not recorded which). This clonotype was obtained from a man aged 18-69 years in good health.

The CDR3 corresponds to CSAVRGLGNTIYF. The chain was built from TRBV20-1 and TRBJ1-3. Including the terminal cysteine and phenylalanine, the CDR3 comprises 13 residues. There is no recorded DNA. CDR1 DFQATT and CDR2 SNEGSKA are derived from the germline V gene (reference sequence).